This T cell receptor beta chain was found in a study of OX40 agonist ivuxolimab in advanced cancers. As for the study in general: A male proportion of 82.7% was recorded, with mean age around 60 years and range about 20 to 79. Findings and limits, study-wide: CD4+ and CD8+ T cells in blood underwent clonal expansion by week 6 at 0.1 to 3.0 mg/kg. CD8+ T cells averaged more expanded clones than CD4+.

Trimming stripped 4 bases from V and 5 bases from J, with 12 bases between. CDR3 length: 13 residues. Germline CDR1 is LNHDA and CDR2 is SQIVND (reference sequence). Measured with immunoSEQ multiplex PCR; TCRdb has only the in-frame clones, and not every one. This sample has about 77,000 clones, with under 90% found just once. As concerns this clone: Its antigen is as yet unknown.

This sequence originates from an adult with an advanced solid tumor such as melanoma, head and neck, liver or kidney cancer. Sample: CD4+ or CD8+ T cells sorted from blood, taken in a trial of the OX40 agonist ivuxolimab. The J gene is TRBJ2-7, the V gene TRBV19; D gene ambiguous. In nucleotides, the CDR3 is TGTGCCAGTAGTAAACGGAGTCCTAACGAGCAGTACTTC. It encodes CASSKRSPNEQYF.